The table lists the clone carrying this T cell receptor (beta chain) with a few counts. This sample was included in a study of T cell repertoires in cytomegalovirus infection. Overall study context: Indications of both CMV infection and matching HLA type were provided by public TCR beta signatures.

TCRdb itself ran the reads through MiXCR, one entry per CDR3 protein. The repertoire holds some 680,000 distinct CDR3 sequences, with approximately 40% as singletons. Germline loops: CDR1 SQVTM, CDR2 ANQGSEA. The CDR3 is 12 residues long. V lost 7 bases and J lost 2, with 8 bases in between. The chain combines TRBV29-1 with TRBJ2-2; D remains unclear. Material: PBMCs. The receptor's source is a human donor in good health (CMV status not recorded). Some clones in this sample may be carry-over from other donors' samples. DNA for the CDR3: TGCAGCGCCCCCAGAAACACCGGGGAGCTGTTTTTT. It specifies CSAPRNTGELFF.